This T cell receptor beta chain was observed in a study of T cell responses to AZD1222 COVID-19 vaccine. The table came from immunoSEQ multiplex PCR; TCRdb's copy has only in-frame clones and leaves some out. Here the sample spans fewer than 120,000 clones, about nine tenths being singletons. Comments on this clone: Its antigen is currently unknown.

Study-level results: Across the whole spike, CD4 TCRs peaked at regions 160-218 and 743-854. After the peak T cell response, and only then, were repertoires sampled. Seropositive status at baseline applied to only six AZD1222 recipients.

CDR1 and CDR2 from the germline V gene are SGHTA and FQGNSA. Trimming left V 4 bases short and J 0 bases short, with 10 bases between. This CDR3 spans 14 amino acids. This chain joins TRBV7-2 and TRBJ2-7, with unresolved D. This receptor was obtained from an adult who received the AZD1222 COVID-19 vaccine. The source was peripheral blood, collected 28 days after the second AZD1222 dose. CDR3 in DNA: TGTGCCAGCAGCTCGCCAGCAATCTCCTACGAGCAGTACTTC. Its translation is CASSSPAISYEQYF.